This T cell receptor beta chain was identified during a study of cytomegalovirus exposure and HLA in healthy donors. As concerns this clone: Antigen unknown.

Trimming at V came to 2 bases and at J to 5 bases, leaving 6 bases not matched to a gene. The CDR3 is 15 residues long. Germline lookup yields CDR1 SGHRS and CDR2 YFSETQ. Vbeta (60) and Jbeta (13) primers were used in the PCR. Here immunoSEQ multiplex PCR was the method, and the copy in TCRdb shows in-frame clones only, minus some. The sample shows tens of thousands of clones, 81% of them seen only once. Study-wide points: Reports state that TCR beta sequences accurately predicted most subjects' HLA-A and HLA-B alleles. The study found most TCR sequences rare, yet found some public TCRs in many donors.

V is TRBV5-1 and J is TRBJ2-1; TRBD1 aligns across 8 bases. The material sequenced was PBMCs. This clonotype was obtained from a girl under 10 years old in good health and CMV-seropositive. The CDR3, as DNA: TGCGCCAGCAGCTTTATACAGGGGGTTGACAATGAGCAGTTCTTC. It specifies CASSFIQGVDNEQFF. The full variable domain, its missing parts supplied by reference TRBV5-1 and TRBJ2-1, is KAGVTQTPRYLIKTRGQQVTLSCSPISGHRSVSWYQQTPGQGLQFLFEYFSETQRNKGNFPGRFSGRQFSNSRSEMNVSTLELGDSALYLCASSFIQGVDNEQFFGPGTRLTVL.